The entry below gives a single TCR beta chain sequence along with its context. Its matching antigen is unknown. V was pared by 6 bases and J by 4 bases, with 15 bases between. The CDR3 spans 14 residues. Per the germline V gene, CDR1 is SGHAT and CDR2 is FQNNGV. These data originate in a study of cytomegalovirus exposure and HLA in healthy donors. The overall study: Within the Caucasian-associated ancestry cluster were more than 75% of the roughly 360 genotyped donors.

Amplification used 60 Vbeta primers and 13 Jbeta primers. Data came from immunoSEQ multiplex PCR; TCRdb stores just in-frame clones and leaves some out. The sample totals some 200,000 clones. Study-wide findings and caveats: In terms of immune exposure information, only CMV serostatus was available.

The TCR comes from a girl aged 2 to 10 in good health and CMV-seropositive. The chain is built from TRBV11-2 and TRBJ1-1; D gene unclear. The sequenced material came from PBMCs. The chain's CDR3 is CASRLGGEGTEAFF. CDR3 coding DNA: TGTGCCAGCAGGTTGGGCGGGGAGGGCACTGAAGCTTTCTTT.